This passage covers 3 T cell receptor beta chains from one sample sequenced in a study of blood T cell repertoires in COVID-19. TCRdb keeps only in-frame clones here, not all; method: immunoSEQ multiplex PCR. The sample records fewer than 700,000 clones, about 89% being singletons. Material: peripheral blood. These receptors were taken from a woman aged 45-65 years with COVID-19, enrolled during active disease.

The rearrangement links TRBV6-6 to TRBJ2-3, with 7 bases fitting TRBD2. This CDR3 is 16 amino acids long. The junction had 5 bases not matched to a gene; V was cut back by 0 bases and J by 2 bases. Germline values: CDR1 MNHNY, CDR2 SVGAGI (reference sequence). The CDR3 coding sequence is TGTGCCAGCAGTTACTCCCCGGGGGGATCCACAGATACGCAGTATTTT. It codes for CASSYSPGGSTDTQYF.

The rearrangement links TRBV12-3 or TRBV12-4 to TRBJ1-6; TRBD1 might be the D (5 bases). The CDR3 is 12 residues long. Trimming pared 10 bases from V and 10 bases from J, leaving 14 bases between. The CDR3 DNA follows: TGTGCCACCTCCAGGGATTTCTCACCCCTCCACTTT. Translating gives CATSRDFSPLHF.

The CDR3 DNA sequence: TGTGCCAGCAGTGAGGAGGGAGGAGCTTTCTTT. This encodes CASSEEGGAFF. The chain combines TRBV6-1 with TRBJ1-1; no clear D gene. The V gene's germline CDR1 is MNHNS and CDR2 SASEGT. V was trimmed by 3 bases and J by 10 bases, leaving 9 bases between them. The CDR3 spans 11 residues.